These 2 T cell receptor beta chains were all obtained from the same sample, sequenced in a study of cytomegalovirus exposure and HLA in healthy donors. Libraries were prepared by immunoSEQ multiplex PCR; TCRdb keeps only in-frame clonotypes and omits some of them. The sample records roughly 250,000 clones, 75% to 90% being singletons. Sequencing was performed on PBMCs. Receptors originate from a woman in her thirties in good health and CMV-seropositive.

The rearrangement uses TRBV5-1 and TRBJ2-7, with TRBD2 matching over 15 bases. J was trimmed by 3 bases and V by 2 bases; bases with no gene match: 12. Germline V gene lookup returns CDR1 SGHRS and CDR2 YFSETQ. This CDR3 spans 19 amino acids. For the CDR3, the DNA is TGCGCCAGCAGCTTTCCGGGACTAGCGGGAGGAAAGTCGGGCTACGAGCAGTACTTC. Its protein product is CASSFPGLAGGKSGYEQYF.

This clone turned up a few times. This rearrangement joins TRBV5-1 to TRBJ1-3; the match to TRBD1 covers 11 bases. J lost 4 bases, V lost 4 bases, and 7 bases had no gene match. This CDR3 has 16 residues. The V gene's germline CDR1 is SGHRS and CDR2 YFSETQ. The CDR3 loop reads CASSGSRTGGGNTIYF. The DNA for the CDR3 is TGCGCCAGCAGCGGGTCACGGACAGGGGGCGGAAACACCATATATTTT. Complete variable domain (other parts from reference TRBV5-1 and TRBJ1-3): KAGVTQTPRYLIKTRGQQVTLSCSPISGHRSVSWYQQTPGQGLQFLFEYFSETQRNKGNFPGRFSGRQFSNSRSEMNVSTLELGDSALYLCASSGSRTGGGNTIYFGEGSWLTVV.